One and the same sample provided the 29 T cell receptor beta chains below, sequenced in a study of T cell repertoires in cytomegalovirus infection. Using its own MiXCR run on the reads, TCRdb lists one record per CDR3 protein. The data show hundreds of thousands of distinct CDR3 sequences, with around 6.6% seen just once and more than 5.5% held by the top ten. The sample comprised PBMCs. These receptors originate from a human donor in good health (CMV status not recorded). Some clones in this sample may be carry-over from other donors' samples.

At least ten counts were recorded for this clonotype. V gene TRBV11-3 combines with J gene TRBJ1-1; no clear D gene. V shed 3 bases and J shed 1 base, with 6 bases lying between them. Germline-derived CDR1 and CDR2 are SGHNT and YENEEA. The CDR3 extends over 13 amino acids. DNA for the CDR3: TGTGCCAGCAGCTTGCGACCGAACACTGAAGCTTTCTTT. Protein product: CASSLRPNTEAFF.

The rearrangement uses TRBV3-1 and TRBJ2-7; D is possibly TRBD1 (5 bases). Germline assignment: CDR1 LGHDT and CDR2 YNNKEL (reference sequence). Trimming removed 2 bases from V and 0 bases from J, with 11 bases in between. The CDR3 contains 15 residues. This CDR3 is CASSQSLTDSYEQYF. The CDR3 DNA is TGTGCCAGCAGCCAATCGTTGACAGACTCCTACGAGCAGTACTTC.

This clonotype has at least ten counts. The rearrangement links TRBV4-1 to TRBJ1-1, with D perhaps TRBD1 (6 bases). The V gene lost 2 bases and the J gene lost 0 bases, with 10 bases spanning the gap. The CDR3 runs 15 residues. CDR1 is MGHRA and CDR2 is YSYEKL in the germline V gene. The chain's CDR3 is CASSQLQGMNTEAFF. The CDR3 DNA is TGCGCCAGCAGCCAATTACAGGGAATGAACACTGAAGCTTTCTTT.

There are many counts of this clonotype. This chain uses TRBV28 with TRBJ2-6; possibly TRBD1 for D (5 bases). There are 17 residues in the CDR3. V was trimmed by 1 base and J by 2 bases, leaving 12 bases between them. Germline lookup yields CDR1 MDHEN and CDR2 SYDVKM. The CDR3 region is CASSLYAGNAGANVLTF. The CDR3 coding sequence is TGTGCCAGCAGTTTATACGCAGGGAACGCTGGGGCCAACGTCCTGACTTTC. Full variable domain (remainder filled in from reference TRBV28 and TRBJ2-6): DVKVTQSSRYLVKRTGEKVFLECVQDMDHENMFWYRQDPGLGLRLIYFSYDVKMKEKGDIPEGYSVSREKKERFSLILESASTNQTSMYLCASSLYAGNAGANVLTFGAGSRLTVL.

There are many counts of this clonotype. The V and J genes are TRBV11-2 and TRBJ2-5; 9 bases agree with TRBD2. Germline V CDR1 and CDR2: SGHAT, FQNNGV. Losses at the gene ends were 1 base for V and 2 bases for J; bases not matched to a gene: 5. This CDR3 contains 16 residues. The CDR3 nucleotides are TGTGCCAGCAGCTTAGTTCCTAGCGGGGTACAAGAGACCCAGTACTTC. This translates into CASSLVPSGVQETQYF.

The CDR3 coding sequence is TGCGCCAGCAGCTCCAAAGGGGATACGCAGTATTTT. This translates into CASSSKGDTQYF. The chain recombines TRBV5-1 with TRBJ2-3; no clear D. Trimming stripped 3 bases from V and 6 bases from J, with 8 bases between. This CDR3 spans 12 amino acids. Germline V gene data show CDR1 as SGHRS and CDR2 as YFSETQ.

This clonotype was detected many times. This sequence joins TRBV7-2 and TRBJ1-3; D unclear. The germline gives CDR1 SGHTA, CDR2 FQGNSA. The CDR3 is 16 amino acids. Trimming took off 0 bases at V and 0 bases at J, with 9 bases between the two ends. The DNA of the CDR3 is TGTGCCAGCAGCTTAGCTCTTGGTAGCTCTGGAAACACCATATATTTT. Residues: CASSLALGSSGNTIYF.

There are many counts of this clonotype. The rearrangement joins TRBV7-2 to TRBJ2-1, with a possible D match to TRBD2 (7 bases). With 5 bases removed from V and 1 base from J, the gap between germline ends came to 12 bases. Germline lookup yields CDR1 SGHTA and CDR2 FQGNSA. The CDR3 totals 15 residues. CDR3 in amino acids: CASSRGRGSYNEQFF. In nucleotides, the CDR3 is TGTGCCAGCAGCCGTGGGAGGGGGTCCTACAATGAGCAGTTCTTC.

This clonotype appeared many times. The chain recombines TRBV5-1 with TRBJ2-4; weak D call: TRBD1 (5 bases). The V and J ends lost 4 bases and 0 bases respectively, with 14 bases between them. CDR1 and CDR2 from the germline V gene are SGHRS and YFSETQ. This CDR3 has 16 residues. CDR3 amino acids: CASSPRPREAKNIQYF. The CDR3 bases are TGCGCCAGCAGCCCGAGGCCCAGGGAAGCCAAAAACATTCAGTACTTC.

This clonotype was detected ten times or more. This chain links TRBV7-2 with TRBJ1-2, with TRBD1 matching over 10 bases. CDR1 is SGHTA and CDR2 is FQGNSA in the germline V gene. Germline trimming cut 2 bases from V and 3 bases from J; bases unmatched to any gene: 15. There are 19 residues in the CDR3. The CDR3 DNA reads as TGTGCCAGCAGCTTAAAAGCCTGGACAGGGGGAATGACTCACTATGGCTACACCTTC. Translating gives CASSLKAWTGGMTHYGYTF.

This clonotype was found many times. V usage is TRBV20-1 and J usage is TRBJ2-5; D gene uncertain. This CDR3 comprises 11 residues. Germline lookup yields CDR1 DFQATT and CDR2 SNEGSKA (reference sequence). Trimming stripped 0 bases from V and 4 bases from J, with 3 bases between. CDR3 in amino acids: CSARDRETQYF. CDR3 coding DNA: TGCAGTGCTAGAGATCGAGAGACCCAGTACTTC.

This clonotype occurred a few times. This sequence joins TRBV5-1 and TRBJ1-5; TRBD1 matches 11 bases. Germline CDR1 SGHRS, CDR2 YFSETQ. The ends lost 4 bases at V and 6 bases at J; junction bases unmatched: 3. This CDR3 has 14 amino acids. The CDR3 region is CASSPGQGVQPQHF. The CDR3, as DNA: TGCGCCAGCAGCCCGGGACAGGGGGTTCAGCCCCAGCATTTT.

This clonotype was seen repeatedly, ten times or more. V gene TRBV7-2 combines with J gene TRBJ1-2; maybe TRBD1 (6 bases). Germline V gives CDR1 SGHTA, CDR2 FQGNSA. This CDR3 comprises 14 residues. The ends were cut back, 5 bases at V and 7 bases at J, with 17 bases in the middle. DNA of the CDR3: TGTGCCAGCAGCCCCTCGGTGTCAGGGGCTGGCTACACCTTC. As protein: CASSPSVSGAGYTF.

This clonotype came up many times. This chain uses TRBV20-1 with TRBJ2-5; D may be TRBD1 or TRBD2 (5 bases each). The CDR3 sequence is 16 residues long. V was shortened by 0 bases and J by 0 bases, with 14 bases between the two germline ends. CDR1 and CDR2 from the germline V gene are DFQATT and SNEGSKA (reference sequence). CDR3 in DNA: TGCAGTGCTAGAGATCTTCGGGGCCGGTACCAAGAGACCCAGTACTTC. Protein: CSARDLRGRYQETQYF.

The table lists this clonotype with a count of one. A clone one base away is much larger, so this may be a read error. Since the CDR3 does not end with the conserved phenylalanine or tryptophan, this likely comes from a read error. This chain joins TRBV20-1 and TRBJ1-4, with TRBD1 as a possible D gene (5 bases). CDR1 DFQATT and CDR2 SNEGSKA come from the germline V gene (reference sequence). The V end lost 3 bases, the J end lost 7 bases, and 9 bases lay between the germline ends. This CDR3 spans 12 amino acids. The CDR3: CSARWGGEKLFL. As DNA, the CDR3 is TGCAGTGCTAGGTGGGGGGGTGAAAAACTGTTTTTA.

The table lists this clonotype with many counts. The chain recombines TRBV20-1 with TRBJ2-1, with 10 bases aligning to TRBD2. The germline V gene encodes CDR1 DFQATT and CDR2 SNEGSKA (reference sequence). The CDR3 contains 16 residues. Trimming took 6 bases from V and 2 from J; bases not matched to a gene: 10. The CDR3 DNA reads as TGCAGTGCCCGGACTAGCGGTAGGGATCCCTACAATGAGCAGTTCTTC. Translation: CSARTSGRDPYNEQFF.

This clonotype was seen ten or more times. V usage is TRBV6-2 or TRBV6-3 and J usage is TRBJ2-1; D remains unclear. Germline V gives CDR1 MNHEY, CDR2 SVGEGT. This CDR3 region has 14 residues. Trimming took off 4 bases at V and 8 bases at J, with 15 bases between the two ends. DNA for the CDR3: TGTGCCAGCAGTTCCCCCTGGAGTCGCCATGAGCAGTTCTTC. Protein product: CASSSPWSRHEQFF.

This clonotype was detected ten times or more. The chain is built from TRBV7-2 and TRBJ2-5, with no clear D. There are 14 residues in the CDR3. The V end lost 1 base, the J end lost 2 bases, and 8 bases lay between the germline ends. Germline assignment: CDR1 SGHTA and CDR2 FQGNSA. DNA of the CDR3: TGTGCCAGCAGCTTAGAGGTTAGACAAGAGACCCAGTACTTC. It codes for CASSLEVRQETQYF.

This clonotype was recorded many times. The V gene is TRBV7-2, the J gene TRBJ2-1, with a possible D match to TRBD2 (6 bases). The germline V gene has CDR1 SGHTA and CDR2 FQGNSA. The CDR3 covers 13 residues. V dropped 5 bases and J dropped 6 bases, with 11 bases sitting between them. The CDR3 is CASSKGLGNEQFF. The CDR3 DNA sequence: TGTGCCAGCAGCAAGGGACTCGGCAATGAGCAGTTCTTC. Looking up the rest from reference TRBV7-2 and TRBJ2-1 gives the full variable domain: GAGVSQSPSNKVTEKGKDVELRCDPISGHTALYWYRQSLGQGLEFLIYFQGNSAPDKSGLPSDRFSAERTGGSVSTLTIQRTQQEDSAVYLCASSKGLGNEQFFGPGTRLTVL.

This clonotype was counted ten times or more. The J gene is TRBJ2-7, the V gene TRBV5-6; a possible D gene is TRBD1 (5 bases). Trimming pared 4 bases from V and 3 bases from J, leaving 14 bases between. CDR1 is SGHDT and CDR2 is YYEEEE in the germline V gene. The CDR3 contains 14 residues. Here the CDR3 DNA reads TGTGCCAGCAGCCGGTGGGGCATAATCTACGAGCAGTACTTC. Its protein is CASSRWGIIYEQYF.

This clonotype showed up many times. The chain uses TRBV28 and TRBJ1-3; a possible D gene is TRBD1 (5 bases). CDR1 and CDR2 from the germline V gene are MDHEN and SYDVKM. V was pared by 4 bases and J by 4 bases, with 11 bases between. The CDR3 has 14 amino acids. The CDR3 loop is CASSSGFSGNTIYF. DNA for the CDR3: TGTGCCAGCAGTTCAGGGTTTTCAGGAAACACCATATATTTT.

This clonotype was found many times. The chain recombines TRBV12-3 or TRBV12-4 with TRBJ2-3; TRBD2 agrees at 8 bases. Losses at the gene ends were 2 bases for V and 3 bases for J; bases not matched to a gene: 1. This CDR3 has 14 amino acids. The CDR3 sequence: CASSLTGGTDTQYF. The DNA for the CDR3 is TGTGCCAGCAGTTTAACGGGGGGGACAGATACGCAGTATTTT.

This clonotype was found many times. The rearrangement links TRBV6-2 or TRBV6-3 to TRBJ1-5, with D possibly matching TRBD1 (5 bases). Trimming removed 2 bases at V and 4 bases at J, with 21 bases between. This CDR3 spans 18 amino acids. Germline CDR1 MNHEY, CDR2 SVGEGT. The CDR3 DNA sequence: TGTGCCAGCAGTTACGATTTGAATCCCAGGGAACCGAATCAGCCCCAGCATTTT. Translating gives CASSYDLNPREPNQPQHF.

The chain has TRBV2 and TRBJ2-6, with a tentative D call TRBD2 (5 bases). V was cut by 11 bases and J by 0 bases, with 17 bases left in between. The length of the CDR3 is 16 residues. Germline CDR1 SNHLY, CDR2 FYNNEI. CDR3 in amino acids: CASGGRLLSGANVLTF. CDR3 in DNA: TGTGCCTCAGGCGGCAGACTACTCTCTGGGGCCAACGTCCTGACTTTC.

This clonotype was picked up many times. The CDR3: CASSLGIPGGWNQPQHF. CDR3 sequence (DNA): TGTGCCAGCAGCTTAGGTATCCCGGGGGGTTGGAATCAGCCCCAGCATTTT. The genes are TRBV7-2 and TRBJ1-5; TRBD1 might be the D (5 bases). Germline V lookup: CDR1 SGHTA, CDR2 FQGNSA. This CDR3 spans 17 amino acids. The V gene lost 1 base and the J gene lost 4 bases, with 17 bases spanning the gap.

This clonotype was seen many times. This chain uses TRBV20-1 with TRBJ1-2; 10 bases align to TRBD1. Germline V gene sequence: CDR1 DFQATT, CDR2 SNEGSKA (reference sequence). Losses at the gene ends were 5 bases for V and 0 bases for J; bases not matched to a gene: 12. CDR3 length equals 17 residues. CDR3: CSADPTGGSLANYGYTF. CDR3 coding DNA: TGCAGTGCTGACCCGACAGGGGGCTCATTAGCTAACTATGGCTACACCTTC.

This clonotype was detected a few times. The chain employs TRBV4-1 and TRBJ1-2; TRBD1 matches at 8 bases. CDR1 MGHRA and CDR2 YSYEKL come from the germline V gene. V lost 0 bases to trimming and J lost 6 bases; unmatched junction nucleotides: 12. The CDR3 contains 17 residues. The CDR3 protein is CASSQDLIGRGLHGYTF. As DNA, the CDR3 is TGCGCCAGCAGCCAAGATCTAATAGGCAGGGGGCTACATGGCTACACCTTC.

In this sample, this clonotype turned up a few times. This sequence joins TRBV20-1 and TRBJ2-7; possible D gene TRBD2, 6 bases. The germline V gene encodes CDR1 DFQATT and CDR2 SNEGSKA (reference sequence). V lost 6 bases to trimming and J lost 2 bases, with 14 bases between them. This CDR3 comprises 13 residues. The CDR3 is CSAGGGVAYEQYF. CDR3 bases: TGCAGTGCCGGAGGCGGGGTCGCCTACGAGCAGTACTTC.

This clonotype was seen ten or more times. The V and J genes are TRBV7-3 and TRBJ2-3, with TRBD2 matching over 11 bases. The V and J ends lost 5 bases and 6 bases, in that order; junction bases with no gene match: 4. Looked up from germline, CDR1 is SGHTA and CDR2 is FQGTGA. This CDR3 spans 14 amino acids. The DNA for the CDR3 is TGTGCCAGCAGCCGACGGACTAGCGGGGATACGCAGTATTTT. It specifies CASSRRTSGDTQYF.